This T cell receptor (beta chain) was documented in a study of blood T cells in healthy people across ages (dated by TCRdb to between 2014 and 2017). At the level of the whole study: In model experiments, template switching captured roughly one uniquely barcoded TCR beta cDNA molecule for every two T cells. The study measured age-related changes in TCR beta repertoire diversity using deep sequencing normalized with unique cDNA molecular identifiers. The donors were split into four age groups: young (average roughly 15 years), middle-aged (39), aged (roughly 68) and long-lived (roughly 80). To avoid experimental bias, donors of different ages were randomly spread across the sequencing lanes. The study analyzed two additional independent replicas of 1 million unique cDNA reads from the same blood draw for two donors, one aged 18 to 30 and one aged 80 or older.

To prepare the library, 5' RACE was applied. Sequencing instrument: Illumina HiSeq 2500. A second about 7 to 12 cycle PCR used a sample-barcoded 5' primer and a J-beta primer mix. A unique molecular identifier was introduced onto each TCR beta cDNA molecule by a template-switch 5' adaptor carrying 12 random nucleotides. At least 2.5 million CDR3-containing paired-end reads were obtained from each sample. All of the RNA was converted into first-strand cDNA using the Mint cDNA synthesis kit, with a TRBC-specific oligonucleotide serving as the primer. Following uracil-DNA glycosylase treatment, a first 18-cycle PCR with universal primers M1SS and BC2_uni_R was performed on all cDNA. The paper's data handling went like this. Each sample was normalized by randomly selecting 1 million high-quality reads, each carrying a distinct molecular identifier. Reads sharing molecular identifiers were discarded rather than binned into consensus sequences. MiTCR, run with a Q25 quality threshold and the strictest error-elimination algorithm, handled CDR3 identification, clonotype clustering and error correction. A nonparametric unseen species model with Euler transformation was used to estimate a lower bound on total TCR beta diversity. TCRdb redid the processing of the public reads, applying fastp at Q25 and MiXCR, and retained in-frame beta chains. Every entry covers one CDR3 protein and lists the most common genes and DNA from its rows. For this entry, the V and J calls and clone size follow TCRdb and not the study's own pipeline. This sample lists hundreds of thousands of distinct CDR3 sequences; roughly 56% were detected once. The biggest ten clones account for about a quarter of the sample.

Here V drops 2 bases and J drops 6 bases, and the junction holds 11 bases not matched to any gene. Measured from the cysteine to the phenylalanine, the CDR3 is 16 residues long. Only CDR3 DNA is held: 48 bases, read in frame from base 1. CDR1 and CDR2 were assigned from the germline V gene as MGHDK and SYGVNS. The roughly 42 donors, aged about 6 to 95 years, were systemically healthy Caucasian individuals from Russia. Each donor gave about 9.7 milliliters of peripheral blood, drawn into EDTA-treated Vacutainer tubes. Ficoll-Paque density-gradient centrifugation was used to isolate PBMCs, with at least 6.5 million per sample. Total RNA, at least 6 micrograms per sample, was extracted from PBMCs with Trizol reagent. The percentages of naive CD45RAhigh/CD27high T cells were determined by flow cytometry on a PBMC aliquot from every donor. On this clonotype itself: The antigen this receptor binds is unknown. Base quality data are lacking; no much larger clone is found one base away.

Broader findings and caveats from the paper: Total diversity estimates from one million sequenced T cells were considered lower bounds and underestimates. Conclusive comparison of naive and antigen-experienced compartments was prevented by the profiling of bulk unsorted PBMCs. As age increased, observed TCR beta diversity per million T cells dropped in a roughly linear way, and a significant reduction was already evident by age 40. Compared with the aged group, the long-lived group had more naive CD4+ T cells, fewer expanded clones and increased TCR diversity, a pattern suggesting age selection. Donor CMV infection status was unknown, potentially confounding age-related changes in expanded clonotypes. Observed TCR beta diversity correlated strongly with the percentage of naive T cells measured by flow cytometry.

The chain uses TRBV25-1 and TRBJ1-1; 8 central bases correspond to TRBD1. Sequencing was done on a sample of blood. The receptor was isolated from a man in his forties or fifties in good health. The CDR3 is CASSEGADRVGPEAFF. The nucleotide sequence reads TGTGCCAGCAGTGAAGGGGCGGACAGGGTGGGCCCTGAAGCTTTCTTT.